This T cell receptor beta chain came from a study of vaccination and CD4 T cells after COVID-19. Overall study context: SARS-CoV-2 PCR on nasal swabs had been positive for the convalescent patients; roughly 10 were mild and one was severe. Control cultures were given a CEFX pool, an HIV-1 Nef pool, or no peptide.

This clonotype came up a few times. The antigen is unknown. The sample's treatment: approximately 10-day PBMC culture with coronavirus spike peptide pools or control peptides (ViraFEST assay). Cultured CD4+ T cell DNA underwent sequencing with the Oncomine TCR Beta short-read assay. TCRdb processed the PCR reads anew with MiXCR; each CDR3 protein has one entry. This table has some 20,000 distinct CDR3 sequences, about 44% appearing once. The CDR3 loop spans 14 amino acids. Trimming at V came to 6 bases and at J to 4 bases, leaving 5 bases not matched to a gene. From germline, CDR1 is DFQATT and CDR2 SNEGSKA (reference sequence).

The source of this sequence is a human donor who had recovered from COVID-19. Sequenced material: CD4+ T cells from blood, cultured in vitro, taken before SARS-CoV-2 vaccination. The chain has TRBV20-1 and TRBJ2-5; 13 bases are a match to TRBD2. CDR3 amino acids: CSAQLAGGPETQYF. As DNA, the CDR3 is TGCAGTGCCCAACTAGCGGGGGGGCCAGAGACCCAGTACTTC.